The present TCR beta chain was sequenced within a study of metastatic and nonmetastatic thyroid tumors. Study in general: Repertoires of blood and of tissue (tumor or nodule) from malignant and benign thyroid patients were compared. Notes on the study in general: Malignant thyroid tumors reportedly had TCR beta diversity that was significantly higher than in benign nodules, in blood and tumor.

Germline CDR1 is SGHVS and CDR2 is FQNEAQ. The CDR3 length is 15 residues. Trimming left V 3 bases short and J 2 bases short, with 14 bases between. In the original analysis: The distant-metastasis classifier for papillary thyroid cancer was built from CDR3 differences across clinicopathological groups. TCRdb reanalyzed the PCR reads via MiXCR. The V and J calls and clone size are TCRdb's, not the authors'. The repertoire includes over 10,000 clones, roughly a quarter of them detected once, and around 21% sits in the top ten. As regards this clone: Its antigen is not identified.

Every patient was untreated before thyroid surgery. The genes are TRBV7-8 and TRBJ2-7, with D possibly being TRBD2 (5 bases). This clonotype was obtained from a female donor with papillary thyroid cancer or a benign thyroid nodule (not recorded which). Some clones in this sample may be carry-over from other donors' samples. Sequencing was performed on tumor tissue. CDR3 amino acids: CASSFTSPAAYEQYF. CDR3 nucleotides: TGTGCCAGCAGCTTTACGAGTCCAGCGGCCTACGAGCAGTACTTC.